This T cell receptor (beta chain) was identified during a study of blood T cell repertoires in COVID-19. Original processing methods: The assay estimated nucleated cells by amplifying reference gene primers. The method was immunoSEQ multiplex PCR; TCRdb's version includes in-frame clones alone and lacks a portion of them. V and J calls and clone size follow that table, whereas D and trimming were derived from the DNA. The table includes more than 200,000 clones, under 90% detected once. This clone has only a few counts. Sequenced: PBMCs or T cells enriched from blood (not recorded which). This TCR derives from a man aged 40-49 years who had recovered from COVID-19.

In DNA form, the CDR3 reads TGTGCCAGCAGCCGCCAGCGGGGAAGCACAGATACGCAGTATTTT. This gives the protein CASSRQRGSTDTQYF. This chain joins TRBV5-4 and TRBJ2-3; 7 nucleotides match TRBD2. The junction had 5 bases not matched to a gene; V was cut back by 4 bases and J by 0 bases. Germline-derived CDR1 and CDR2 are SGHNT and YYREEE (reference sequence). There are 15 residues in the CDR3.